Shown below are 12 T cell receptor beta chains from a single sample sequenced in a study of T cells in localized non-small cell lung cancer (dated by TCRdb to the early 2020s). Receptor libraries were prepared by the immunoSEQ multiplex PCR assay. The clones in this table, taken by TCRdb from immuneACCESS, are in-frame only. Not every clone is retained; where verified, under half of the shortfall comes from an unresolved V gene, and the cause of the rest is unknown. For this sample there are tens of thousands of clones; around 81% appear just once. 15% to 20% of the sample is taken by the ten largest. The material sequenced was PBMCs, taken before any cancer treatment. Receptors were obtained from a man aged 35 to 69 with stage II squamous cell lung carcinoma.

This clone was observed once. The rearrangement uses TRBV16 and TRBJ2-5; 8 bases match TRBD2. The trim removed 1 base at V and 3 bases at J, leaving 1 base unmatched. Per the germline V gene, CDR1 is KGHSY and CDR2 is FQNENV. The CDR3 extends over 14 amino acids. The CDR3 loop reads CASSQWTSKETQYF. The DNA of the CDR3 is TGTGCCAGCAGCCAATGGACTAGCAAAGAGACCCAGTACTTC.

The chain is built from TRBV6-5 and TRBJ1-1; tentatively, D is TRBD1 (5 bases). The germline V gene has CDR1 MNHEY and CDR2 SVGAGI. CDR3 size: 13 residues. V was shortened by 8 bases and J by 1 base, with 11 bases between the two germline ends. CDR3 sequence (DNA): TGTGCCAGCGAGGGGTATTCGAACACTGAAGCTTTCTTT. It yields the protein CASEGYSNTEAFF.

This clone was observed a few times. In the same sample, other DNA sequences code for this CDR3. The chain recombines TRBV2 with TRBJ2-1, with no clear D. The CDR3 runs 14 residues. From germline, CDR1 is SNHLY and CDR2 FYNNEI. The ends were cut back, 1 base at V and 9 bases at J, with 13 bases in the middle. The CDR3 bases are TGTGCCAGCAGTGAAGAGGAATGGCGCACTGAGCAGTTCTTC. Translation: CASSEEEWRTEQFF. Full variable domain (rest looked up from reference TRBV2 and TRBJ2-1): EPEVTQTPSHQVTQMGQEVILRCVPISNHLYFYWYRQILGQKVEFLVSFYNNEISEKSEIFDDQFSVERPDGSNFTLKIRSTKLEDSAMYFCASSEEEWRTEQFFGPGTRLTVL.

V and J are TRBV7-6 and TRBJ2-1; D is unclear. The CDR3 is 14 residues long. Trimming removed 3 bases from V and 5 bases from J, with 11 bases in between. The germline V gene encodes CDR1 SGHVS and CDR2 FNYEAQ. The CDR3 sequence: CASSFTAAHNEQFF. The CDR3 DNA reads TGTGCCAGCAGCTTTACGGCGGCCCACAATGAGCAGTTCTTC.

This chain uses TRBV18 with TRBJ1-1, with D unclear. Germline V lookup: CDR1 KGHSH, CDR2 LQKENI. The CDR3 covers 14 residues. V lost 6 bases, J lost 8 bases, and 19 bases lay in between. The CDR3 nucleotides read TGTGCCAGCTCCCTCAAGCCCTCGGGCAGGGAAGCTTTCTTT. Protein: CASSLKPSGREAFF.

This clone has more than one count but fewer than ten. V is TRBV5-8 and J is TRBJ1-6; D unclear. The germline gives CDR1 SGHTS, CDR2 YDEGEE. V lost 8 bases, J lost 5 bases, and 14 bases lay in between. The CDR3 has 14 residues. This chain's CDR3 is CASTFLSNNSPLHF. In DNA, the CDR3 is TGTGCCAGTACTTTCCTCTCAAATAATTCACCCCTCCACTTT. The full variable domain, its missing parts supplied by reference TRBV5-8 and TRBJ1-6, is EAGVTQSPTHLIKTRGQQATLRCSPISGHTSVYWYQQALGLGLQFLLWYDEGEERNRGNFPPRFSGRQFPNYSSELNVNALELEDSALYLCASTFLSNNSPLHFGNGTRLTVT.

The CDR3 is CASTADRGTYNSPLHF. The CDR3 DNA reads TGTGCCAGCACCGCGGATAGGGGCACCTATAATTCACCCCTCCACTTT. The chain couples TRBV2 to TRBJ1-6; maybe TRBD1 (5 bases). This CDR3 has 16 amino acids. Trimming took off 7 bases at V and 2 bases at J, with 15 bases between the two ends. Per the germline V gene, CDR1 is SNHLY and CDR2 is FYNNEI.

V usage is TRBV14 and J usage is TRBJ1-6, with D hard to call. V was shortened by 1 base and J by 7 bases, with 11 bases between the two germline ends. From germline, CDR1 is SGHDN and CDR2 FVKESK. The CDR3 is made up of 15 amino acids. In DNA, the CDR3 is TGTGCCAGCAGCCAAGGCCCTGGGCAGAATTCACCCCTCCACTTT. This codes for CASSQGPGQNSPLHF.

About this clone: In the same sample, other DNA sequences code for this CDR3. This chain joins TRBV9 and TRBJ1-2; D possibly corresponds to TRBD1 (5 bases). Germline loops: CDR1 SGDLS, CDR2 YYNGEE. Trimming left V 2 bases short and J 4 bases short, with 9 bases between. The CDR3 runs to 13 residues. The CDR3 DNA is TGTGCCAGCAGCGTGGGGGGTGGCTATGGCTACACCTTC. Protein sequence: CASSVGGGYGYTF.

As DNA, the CDR3 is TGTGCCAGCAGCCAGGGGAGGTATGGCTACACCTTC. Translation: CASSQGRYGYTF. This chain joins TRBV6-6 and TRBJ1-2; D is possibly TRBD1 (6 bases). CDR3 size: 12 residues. Germline loops: CDR1 MNHNY, CDR2 SVGAGI (reference sequence). V was clipped by 6 bases and J by 5 bases, with 10 bases between them.

The chain joins TRBV28 to TRBJ1-1, with D hard to call. V lost 3 bases and J 1 base, leaving 15 bases between the germline ends. Per germline, CDR1 MDHEN and CDR2 SYDVKM. The CDR3 runs 16 residues. The CDR3 DNA is TGTGCCAGCAGTTTCGAACCCTTCACCTCGAACACTGAAGCTTTCTTT. Protein product: CASSFEPFTSNTEAFF.

V is TRBV7-8 and J is TRBJ2-7; 9 bases map to TRBD1. J lost 4 bases, V lost 5 bases, and 9 bases had no gene match. This CDR3 contains 15 residues. Germline CDR1 reads SGHVS; CDR2 reads FQNEAQ. Written as DNA, the CDR3 is TGTGCCAGCAGCGTTTGGACAGGGGATAAATACGAGCAGTACTTC. This encodes CASSVWTGDKYEQYF. Based on the CDR3 plus reference TRBV7-8 and TRBJ2-7, the full variable domain is GAGVSQSPRYKVAKRGQDVALRCDPISGHVSLFWYQQALGQGPEFLTYFQNEAQLDKSGLPSDRFFAERPEGSVSTLKIQRTQQEDSAVYLCASSVWTGDKYEQYFGPGTRLTVT.